This T cell receptor (beta chain) was found in a study of T cell repertoires in cytomegalovirus infection. Background on the study: In public TCR beta signatures, there were indications of both CMV infection and matching HLA type.

Overall study results and limits: Ex vivo responses were dominated by HLA-C-restricted CMV-specific TCR beta clonotypes.

TCRdb used MiXCR to reprocess the reads, holding one entry per CDR3 protein. The sample has about 330,000 distinct CDR3 sequences, about 35% seen once. With respect to this clonotype: Its specificity is unknown.

The trim removed 5 bases at V and 11 bases at J, leaving 19 bases unmatched. CDR3 size: 17 residues. CDR1 is MNHEY, CDR2 SVGEGT, per germline. The receptor comes from a human donor in good health (CMV status not recorded). Some clones in this sample may be carry-over from other donors' samples. The sequencing here drew on cultured PBMCs, taken from culture after CMV antigen stimulation. This chain joins TRBV6-2 or TRBV6-3 and TRBJ2-3; 10 bases line up with TRBD1. This CDR3 reads CASSIDRQGAYWSQQYF. For the CDR3, the DNA is TGTGCCAGCAGTATCGACAGACAGGGGGCCTATTGGTCCCAGCAGTATTTT.